A selection of T cell receptor beta chains follows, all from one sample in a study of shared clonotypes between healthy human individuals. Assay: immunoSEQ multiplex PCR; the TCRdb copy retains only in-frame clones and omits some. The sample contains roughly 2.4 million clones, approximately 96% of which appear only once. Sequencing input: naive CD4+ T cells sorted from blood. The receptors originated from a man younger than 30 in good health. Each CDR3 is given with its conserved first and last residue. A D gene is named only where the DNA matches it firmly. The size of a clone is reported for some rows only, either as once, few or many, or as a class for expanded clones.

once	NA	TRBJ2-7	TRBV6-1	TGTGCCAGCAGTGAGGAACGACTAAACTACGAGCAGTACTTC	CASSEERLNYEQYF
NA	NA	TRBJ1-2	TRBV12-5	TGTGCTAGTGGTTTGGAAACTATACAGAATGAGTTTGGCTACACCTTC	CASGLETIQNEFGYTF
NA	NA	TRBJ2-2	TRBV11-2	TGTGCCAGCAGCTTCGCGGATAACACCGGGGAGCTGTTTTTT	CASSFADNTGELFF
NA	TRBD2	TRBJ2-5	TRBV6-1	TGTGCCAGCAGCGGGACTAGCGGGAAGGAGACCCAGTACTTC	CASSGTSGKETQYF
NA	TRBD2	TRBJ2-3	TRBV5-4	TGTGCCAGCAGCTTATTAGCGGGAGGGCCTCTCGGAGATACGCAGTATTTT	CASSLLAGGPLGDTQYF
NA	NA	TRBJ2-1	TRBV7-8	TGTGCCAGCAGCTTAGCAACGGTTGGGGTAGGTGAGCAGTTCTTC	CASSLATVGVGEQFF
NA	TRBD1	TRBJ1-2	TRBV30	TGTGCCTGGAGGCCTGGGGACAGGGGGCGCCGGGATGGCTACACCTTC	CAWRPGDRGRRDGYTF
NA	TRBD2	TRBJ2-3	TRBV2	TGTGCCAGCAGAGCGACTAGCGGGGGTGCAGATACGCAGTATTTT	CASRATSGGADTQYF
NA	NA	TRBJ2-2	TRBV7-8	TGTGCCAGCAGCTTAGAGGCCGCTACGAACACCGGGGAGCTGTTTTTT	CASSLEAATNTGELFF
NA	NA	TRBJ2-2	TRBV29-1	TGCAGCGTTGAGTATGGACTCACCGGGGAGCTGTTTTTT	CSVEYGLTGELFF
NA	NA	TRBJ2-3	TRBV13	TGTGCCAGCAGCCTAAACTTAGTTGGTACAGATACGCAGTATTTT	CASSLNLVGTDTQYF
NA	NA	TRBJ2-1	TRBV5-4	TGTGCCAGCAGCTTGGGTGGGGGCAGCTCCTACAATGAGCAGTTCTTC	CASSLGGGSSYNEQFF
NA	NA	TRBJ1-1	TRBV5-1	TGCGCCAGCTGCAAGGATCCGATTACTGAAGCTTTCTTT	CASCKDPITEAFF
NA	NA	TRBJ1-5	TRBV9	TGTGCCAGCAGCGTAGAACCCAATCAGCCCCAGCATTTT	CASSVEPNQPQHF
NA	NA	TRBJ2-1	TRBV5-1	TGCGCCAGCAGCCCCGGGGGAAACTACAATGAGCAGTTCTTC	CASSPGGNYNEQFF
NA	TRBD1	TRBJ1-2	TRBV6-1	TGTGCCAGCAGGAAGGTACAGGGGCATGGCTACACCTTC	CASRKVQGHGYTF
NA	TRBD2	TRBJ2-7	TRBV7-2	TGTGCCAGCAGCCGTCGAGTGGGACTAGCGGACAGCTCCTACGAGCAGTACTTC	CASSRRVGLADSSYEQYF
NA	TRBD1	TRBJ1-3	TRBV4-2	TGTGCCAGCAGCCTGCCGGACAGGACCTCTGGAAACACCATATATTTT	CASSLPDRTSGNTIYF
NA	TRBD1	TRBJ1-6	TRBV7-2	TGTGCCAGCAGCTCCGCCACCGGGACAGGGACTTCACCCCTCCACTTT	CASSSATGTGTSPLHF
NA	NA	TRBJ1-4	TRBV2	TGTGCCAGCAGTGGACAAGGGGTGGGAGAAAAACTGTTTTTT	CASSGQGVGEKLFF
NA	NA	TRBJ2-3	TRBV9	TGTGCCAGCAGTAGGGACTTCACAGATACGCAGTATTTT	CASSRDFTDTQYF
NA	TRBD1	TRBJ2-5	TRBV5-1	TGCGCCAGCAGCCCTGGACAGGGAATAGGGGAGACCCAGTACTTC	CASSPGQGIGETQYF
NA	NA	TRBJ2-7	TRBV6-5	TGTGCCAGCAGTGGACGGGACTTTTCCTACGAGCAGTACTTC	CASSGRDFSYEQYF
NA	TRBD2	TRBJ2-7	TRBV6-1	TGTGCCAGCAGTGGGCATACTGGGCGGGAGATGTCCTACTACGAGCAGTACTTC	CASSGHTGREMSYYEQYF
NA	NA	TRBJ2-7	TRBV7-2	TGTGCCAGCAGCTTAGGTGGATTGTACGAGCAGTACTTC	CASSLGGLYEQYF
once	TRBD2	TRBJ2-5	TRBV30	TGTGCCTGGACCCAGGGACTAGCGGGAGATGGAGAGACCCAGTACTTC	CAWTQGLAGDGETQYF
NA	TRBD1	TRBJ2-7	TRBV2	TGTGCCAGCAGGTCCGGGACAGGGGGCGCGTACGAGCAGTACTTC	CASRSGTGGAYEQYF
NA	NA	TRBJ2-2	TRBV7-3	TGTGCCAGCAGCTTAAAGACCGGGACAATGACCGGGGAGCTGTTTTTT	CASSLKTGTMTGELFF
NA	NA	TRBJ2-1	TRBV30	TGTGCCTGGAGTGGGCTAGCTATAAATGAGCAGTTCTTC	CAWSGLAINEQFF
NA	TRBD1	TRBJ1-1	TRBV30	TGTGCCTGGAGTCCACAGGGGGACACTGAAGCTTTCTTT	CAWSPQGDTEAFF
NA	TRBD2	TRBJ2-5	TRBV7-2	TGTGCCAGCAGCTTAAGCGGGAGGAGGGAAGAGACCCAGTACTTC	CASSLSGRREETQYF
NA	NA	TRBJ1-2	TRBV30	TGTGCCTGGAGACCCTGGGAAGGCGCGGGTGACGGCTACACCTTC	CAWRPWEGAGDGYTF
NA	NA	TRBJ1-3	TRBV29-1	TGCAGCGTAGACAGGTTCTCTGGAAACACCATATATTTT	CSVDRFSGNTIYF
NA	NA	TRBJ2-7	TRBV19	TGTGCCAGTAGTATCCGCGAGCAGTCCTACGAGCAGTACTTC	CASSIREQSYEQYF
NA	TRBD1	TRBJ2-5	TRBV19	TGTGCCAGTAGCCCGGGCCGAGAGGGGGCAGAGACCCAGTACTTC	CASSPGREGAETQYF
NA	TRBD1	TRBJ2-6	TRBV18	TGTGCCAGCTCACCGAGGGACAGCCACTCTGGGGCCAACGTCCTGACTTTC	CASSPRDSHSGANVLTF
NA	NA	TRBJ1-3	TRBV2	TGTGCCAGCAGTGACCAGGGGATCTCTGGAAACACCATATATTTT	CASSDQGISGNTIYF
NA	NA	TRBJ2-6	TRBV10-1	TGCGCCAGCAGTGAGTCTGGGCCTGGGGCCAACGTCCTGACTTTC	CASSESGPGANVLTF
NA	TRBD2	TRBJ2-5	TRBV5-1	TGCGCCAGCAGCTTGAAAGGTCTGACTAGCGGGAGTGGGGAGACCCAGTACTTC	CASSLKGLTSGSGETQYF
NA	NA	TRBJ1-2	TRBV5-1	TGCGCCAGCAGCCCATCACGGGACACAACCAGAGGTGGCTACACCTTC	CASSPSRDTTRGGYTF
once	NA	TRBJ2-7	TRBV4-3	TGCGCCAGCAGCCAAGGACAGGGACTCTACGAGCAGTACTTC	CASSQGQGLYEQYF
NA	NA	TRBJ1-5	TRBV28	TGTGCCAGCAGTTTAGTTATCAATCAGCCCCAGCATTTT	CASSLVINQPQHF
once	NA	TRBJ1-2	TRBV28	TGTGCCAGCAGTTTGCCAAGCTTCAGGGGAGGCTACACCTTC	CASSLPSFRGGYTF
NA	TRBD1	TRBJ1-1	TRBV15	TGTGCCACCAGTTTACAGGGGTTCCCTCTCATGAACACTGAAGCTTTCTTT	CATSLQGFPLMNTEAFF
NA	TRBD2	TRBJ2-7	TRBV6-1	TGTGCCAGCAGGTTCCGACTAGCGGGACTCTACGAGCAGTACTTC	CASRFRLAGLYEQYF
NA	TRBD1	TRBJ2-7	TRBV4-1	TGCGCCAGCAGCCACGAGGGGACAGGGGCCTGGGAGCAGTACTTC	CASSHEGTGAWEQYF
NA	NA	TRBJ1-2	TRBV7-2	TGTGCCAGCAGCTTATGGTCAGGGAATGGCTACACCTTC	CASSLWSGNGYTF
NA	TRBD2	TRBJ2-2	TRBV5-5	TGTGCCAGCAGCGTGGGACTAGCGGGGAACACCGGGGAGCTGTTTTTT	CASSVGLAGNTGELFF
NA	NA	TRBJ1-3	TRBV11-2	TGTGCCAGCAGCTTAGAGACCCATGGAAACACCATATATTTT	CASSLETHGNTIYF
NA	NA	TRBJ1-2	TRBV10-3	TGTGCCATCAGGGCAGGGGCGTCCGGTAACTATGGCTACACCTTC	CAIRAGASGNYGYTF
NA	NA	TRBJ1-5	TRBV29-1	TGCAGCGGTTTGTGGGGCAATCAGCCCCAGCATTTT	CSGLWGNQPQHF